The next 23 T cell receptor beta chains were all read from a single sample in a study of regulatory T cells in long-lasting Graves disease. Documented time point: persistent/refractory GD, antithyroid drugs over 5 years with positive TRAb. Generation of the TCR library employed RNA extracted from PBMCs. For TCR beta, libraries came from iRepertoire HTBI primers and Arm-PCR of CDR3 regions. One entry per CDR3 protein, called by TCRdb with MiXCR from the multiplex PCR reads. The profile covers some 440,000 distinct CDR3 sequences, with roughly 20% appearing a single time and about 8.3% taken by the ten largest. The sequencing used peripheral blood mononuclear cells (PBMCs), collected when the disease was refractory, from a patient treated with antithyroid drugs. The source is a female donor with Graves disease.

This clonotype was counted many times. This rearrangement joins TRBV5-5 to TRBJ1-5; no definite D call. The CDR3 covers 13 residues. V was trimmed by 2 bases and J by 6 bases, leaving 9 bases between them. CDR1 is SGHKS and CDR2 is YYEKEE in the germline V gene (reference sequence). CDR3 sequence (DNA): TGTGCCAGCAGCTTCGGCGACGTTCAGCCCCAGCATTTT. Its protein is CASSFGDVQPQHF.

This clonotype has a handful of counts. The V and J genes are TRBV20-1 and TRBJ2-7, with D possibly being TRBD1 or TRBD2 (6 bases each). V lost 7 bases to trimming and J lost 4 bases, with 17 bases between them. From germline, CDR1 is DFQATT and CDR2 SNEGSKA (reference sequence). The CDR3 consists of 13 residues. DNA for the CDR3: TGCAGTGTCGCAGGAGGGGGAAATTACGAGCAGTACTTC. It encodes CSVAGGGNYEQYF.

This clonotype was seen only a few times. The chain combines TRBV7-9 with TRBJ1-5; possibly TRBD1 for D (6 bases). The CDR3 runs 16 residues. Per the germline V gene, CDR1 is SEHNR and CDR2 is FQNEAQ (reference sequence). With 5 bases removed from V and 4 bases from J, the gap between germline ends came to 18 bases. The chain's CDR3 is CASSPRGWDPNQPQHF. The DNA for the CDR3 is TGTGCCAGCAGCCCAAGGGGGTGGGACCCAAATCAGCCCCAGCATTTT.

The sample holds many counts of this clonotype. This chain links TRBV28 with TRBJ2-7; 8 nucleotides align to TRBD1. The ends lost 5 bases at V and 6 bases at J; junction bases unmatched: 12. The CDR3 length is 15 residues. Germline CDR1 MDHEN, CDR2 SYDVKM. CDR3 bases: TGTGCCAGCAGTCCGGGACCCGTAGGGACAGGCGAGCAGTACTTC. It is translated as CASSPGPVGTGEQYF.

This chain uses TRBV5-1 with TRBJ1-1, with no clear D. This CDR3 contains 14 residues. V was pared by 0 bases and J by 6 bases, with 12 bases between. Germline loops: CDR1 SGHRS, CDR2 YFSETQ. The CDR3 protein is CASSLEAGGSEAFF. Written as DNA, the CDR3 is TGCGCCAGCAGCTTGGAGGCGGGAGGGTCTGAAGCTTTCTTT.

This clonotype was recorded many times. The CDR3 DNA is TGTGCCAGCAGCTTAGGGACAGCTTCGTCCGAGCAGTACTTC. This sequence encodes CASSLGTASSEQYF. The gene calls are TRBV7-9 and TRBJ2-7, with D possibly being TRBD1 (6 bases). The V gene's germline CDR1 is SEHNR and CDR2 FQNEAQ (reference sequence). CDR3 length equals 14 residues. Trimming pared 1 base from V and 6 bases from J, leaving 13 bases between.

The CDR3 coding sequence is TGTGCCAGTAGTATCCAGGGGGTGGCCGGGGAGCTGTTTTTT. Amino acids: CASSIQGVAGELFF. The gene calls are TRBV19 and TRBJ2-2; 7 bases match TRBD1. Germline CDR1 and CDR2: LNHDA and SQIVND (reference sequence). The CDR3 loop spans 14 amino acids. V gave up 3 bases and J gave up 6 bases; unmatched junction bases: 4.

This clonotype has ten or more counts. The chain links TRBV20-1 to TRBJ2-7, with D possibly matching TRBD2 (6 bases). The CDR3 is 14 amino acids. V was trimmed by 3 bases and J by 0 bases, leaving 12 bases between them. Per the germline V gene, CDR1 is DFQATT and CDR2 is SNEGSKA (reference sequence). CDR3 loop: CSARGRQISYEQYF. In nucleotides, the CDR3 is TGCAGTGCTAGGGGGAGGCAGATCTCCTACGAGCAGTACTTC.

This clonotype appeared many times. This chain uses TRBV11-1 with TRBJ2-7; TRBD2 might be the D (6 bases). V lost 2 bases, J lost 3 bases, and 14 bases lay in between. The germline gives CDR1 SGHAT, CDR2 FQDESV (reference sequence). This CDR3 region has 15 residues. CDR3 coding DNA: TGTGCCAGCAGCTTATCGTTAGCGGCCGACTACGAGCAGTACTTC. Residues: CASSLSLAADYEQYF.

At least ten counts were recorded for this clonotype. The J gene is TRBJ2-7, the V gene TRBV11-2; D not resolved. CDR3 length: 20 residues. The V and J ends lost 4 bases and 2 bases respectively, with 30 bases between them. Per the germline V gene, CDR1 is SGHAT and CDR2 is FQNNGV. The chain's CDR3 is CASSSPYSTTDMTPTYEQYF. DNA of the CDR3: TGTGCCAGCAGCTCACCCTACTCTACGACGGATATGACCCCTACCTACGAGCAGTACTTC.

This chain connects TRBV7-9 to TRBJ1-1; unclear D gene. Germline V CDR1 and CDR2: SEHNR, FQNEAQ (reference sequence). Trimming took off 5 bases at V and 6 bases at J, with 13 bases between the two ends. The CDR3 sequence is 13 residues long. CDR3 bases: TGTGCCAGCAGCCTCACTCCTAGGGCTGAAGCTTTCTTT. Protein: CASSLTPRAEAFF.

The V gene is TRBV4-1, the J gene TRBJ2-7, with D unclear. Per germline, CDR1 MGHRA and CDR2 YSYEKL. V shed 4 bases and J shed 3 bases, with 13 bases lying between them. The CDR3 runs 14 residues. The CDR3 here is CASSPAGQVYEQYF. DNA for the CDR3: TGCGCCAGCAGCCCAGCCGGTCAAGTCTACGAGCAGTACTTC.

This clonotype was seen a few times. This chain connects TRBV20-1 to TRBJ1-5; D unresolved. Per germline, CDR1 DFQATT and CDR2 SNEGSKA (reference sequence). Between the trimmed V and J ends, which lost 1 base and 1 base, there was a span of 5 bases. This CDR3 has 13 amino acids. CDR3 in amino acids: CSARVGSNQPQHF. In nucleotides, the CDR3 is TGCAGTGCTAGAGTTGGCAGCAATCAGCCCCAGCATTTT.

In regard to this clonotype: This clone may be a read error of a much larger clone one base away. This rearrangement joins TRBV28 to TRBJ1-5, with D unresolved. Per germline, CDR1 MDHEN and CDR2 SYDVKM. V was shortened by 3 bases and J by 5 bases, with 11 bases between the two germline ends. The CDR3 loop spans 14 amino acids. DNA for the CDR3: TGTGCCAGCAGTTTCAAGTTTTTCTATCAGCCCCAGCATTTT. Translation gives CASSFKFFYQPQHF.

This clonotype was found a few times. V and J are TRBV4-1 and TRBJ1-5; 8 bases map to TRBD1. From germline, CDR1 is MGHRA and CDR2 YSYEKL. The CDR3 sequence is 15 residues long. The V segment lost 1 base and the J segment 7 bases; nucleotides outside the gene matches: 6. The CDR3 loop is CASSQGTGYWQPQHF. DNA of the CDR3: TGCGCCAGCAGCCAAGGGACAGGGTATTGGCAGCCCCAGCATTTT.

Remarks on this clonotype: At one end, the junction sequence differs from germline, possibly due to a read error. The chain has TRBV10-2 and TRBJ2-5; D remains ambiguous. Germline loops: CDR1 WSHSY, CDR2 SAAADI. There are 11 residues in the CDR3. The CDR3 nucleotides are TGCGCCAACAGTTTTCAAGAGACCCAGTACTTC. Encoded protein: CANSFQETQYF.

In nucleotides, the CDR3 is TGTGCCAGTAGTATCACACCGAGCTACGAGCAGTACTTC. Translating gives CASSITPSYEQYF. The V call is TRBV19, the J call TRBJ2-7; no clear D. Germline V CDR1 and CDR2: LNHDA, SQIVND (reference sequence). V gave up 3 bases and J gave up 3 bases, with 9 bases separating them. The CDR3 totals 13 residues.

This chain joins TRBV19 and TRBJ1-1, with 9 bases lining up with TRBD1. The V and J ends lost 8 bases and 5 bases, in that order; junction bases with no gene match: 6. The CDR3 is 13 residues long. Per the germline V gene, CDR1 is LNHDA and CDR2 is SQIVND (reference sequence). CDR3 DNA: TGTGCCAGTTCGACAGGGGGTTGGACTGAAGCTTTCTTT. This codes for CASSTGGWTEAFF. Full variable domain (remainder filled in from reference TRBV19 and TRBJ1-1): DGGITQSPKYLFRKEGQNVTLSCEQNLNHDAMYWYRQDPGQGLRLIYYSQIVNDFQKGDIAEGYSVSREKKESFPLTVTSAQKNPTAFYLCASSTGGWTEAFFGQGTRLTVV.

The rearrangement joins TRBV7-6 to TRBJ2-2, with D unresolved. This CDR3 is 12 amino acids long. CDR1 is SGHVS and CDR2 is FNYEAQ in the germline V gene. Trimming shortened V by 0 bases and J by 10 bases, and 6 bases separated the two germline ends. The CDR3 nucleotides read TGTGCCAGCAGCTTAGCCTACGAGGAGCTGTTTTTT. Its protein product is CASSLAYEELFF.

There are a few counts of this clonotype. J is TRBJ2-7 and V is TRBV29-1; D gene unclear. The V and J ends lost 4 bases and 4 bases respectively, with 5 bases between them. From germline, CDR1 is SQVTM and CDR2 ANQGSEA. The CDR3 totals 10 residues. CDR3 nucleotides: TGCAGCGTTGTAGTTTACGAGCAGTACTTC. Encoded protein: CSVVVYEQYF.

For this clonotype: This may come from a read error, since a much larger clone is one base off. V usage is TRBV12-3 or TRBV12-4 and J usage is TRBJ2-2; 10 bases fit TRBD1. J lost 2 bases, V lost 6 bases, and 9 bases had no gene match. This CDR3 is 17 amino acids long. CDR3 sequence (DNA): TGTGCCAGCAGCGCCCCGGGGGACAGGGGTAACACCGGGGAGCTGTTTTTT. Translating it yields CASSAPGDRGNTGELFF.

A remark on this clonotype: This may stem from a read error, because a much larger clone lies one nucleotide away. CDR3 residues: CASSYGREANYGYTF. DNA of the CDR3: TGTGCCAGCAGTTATGGGCGGGAAGCTAACTATGGCTACACCTTC. The chain is built from TRBV6-2 or TRBV6-3 and TRBJ1-2; D unclear. CDR1 and CDR2 (germline): MNHEY, SVGEGT. V lost 3 bases and J 0 bases, leaving 11 bases between the germline ends. The CDR3 contains 15 residues.

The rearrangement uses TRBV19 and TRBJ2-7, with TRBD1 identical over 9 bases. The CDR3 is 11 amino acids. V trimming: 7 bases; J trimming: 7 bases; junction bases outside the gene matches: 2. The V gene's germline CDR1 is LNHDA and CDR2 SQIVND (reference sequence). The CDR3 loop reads CASTTGGEQYF. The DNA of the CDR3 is TGTGCCAGTACGACAGGGGGGGAGCAGTACTTC. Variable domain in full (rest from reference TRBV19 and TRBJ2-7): DGGITQSPKYLFRKEGQNVTLSCEQNLNHDAMYWYRQDPGQGLRLIYYSQIVNDFQKGDIAEGYSVSREKKESFPLTVTSAQKNPTAFYLCASTTGGEQYFGPGTRLTVT.